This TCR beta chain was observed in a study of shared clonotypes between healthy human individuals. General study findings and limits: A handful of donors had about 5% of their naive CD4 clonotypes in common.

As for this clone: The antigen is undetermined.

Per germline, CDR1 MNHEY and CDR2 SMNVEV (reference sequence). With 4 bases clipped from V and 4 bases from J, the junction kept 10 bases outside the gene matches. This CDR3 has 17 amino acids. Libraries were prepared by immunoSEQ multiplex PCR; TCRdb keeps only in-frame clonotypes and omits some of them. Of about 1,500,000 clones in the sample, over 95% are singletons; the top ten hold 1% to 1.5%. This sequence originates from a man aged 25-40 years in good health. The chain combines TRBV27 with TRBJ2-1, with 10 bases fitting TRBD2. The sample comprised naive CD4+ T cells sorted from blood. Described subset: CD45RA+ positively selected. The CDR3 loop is CASSSSLAGVAYNEQFF. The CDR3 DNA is TGTGCCAGCAGTTCCAGTCTAGCGGGAGTAGCATACAATGAGCAGTTCTTC.